This TCR beta chain was captured by sequencing in a study of blood T cell repertoires in COVID-19. The overall study: The study drew acute and convalescent COVID-19 samples from the United States, Italy and Spain. Sample material is recorded as cDNA or gDNA derived from T cells, B-cell-depleted T cells, or PBMCs.

Germline V gives CDR1 SGHRS, CDR2 YFSETQ. Deletions cut 2 bases from V and 1 base from J, with 12 bases between. This CDR3 spans 15 amino acids. Original processing methods: From reference gene primer amplification, estimates of nucleated cell counts were derived. Produced via immunoSEQ multiplex PCR; TCRdb's table is partial and in-frame only. Clone size and the V and J calls come from that table; the DNA yielded D and trimming. The sample includes about 91,000 clones, more than 75% seen only once; the top ten take approximately 6.8%. The sequenced material came from peripheral blood. This chain connects TRBV5-1 to TRBJ1-2; D is unclear. The receptor's source is a man aged 65 to 79 with acute or convalescent COVID-19. The CDR3 DNA reads TGCGCCAGCAGCTTAGTAGCAGTGGATAACTATGGCTACACCTTC. This codes for CASSLVAVDNYGYTF.